This is a list of T cell receptor beta chains from one sample in a study of blood T cells in healthy people across ages. TCRdb redid the calling of the 5' RACE reads with MiXCR, one entry per CDR3 protein. This table has 700,000 to 900,000 distinct CDR3 sequences, roughly 53% appearing once. Sequences were obtained from blood. These receptors all stem from an elderly man in good health. The conserved cysteine and the conserved F or W are not part of the CDR3 here. Each record gives: clone size, V gene, CDR3 length, J gene, CDR3 protein. Rows give clone size only sometimes, using once, few, many, or a class for an expanded clone.

>few|TRBV9|16|TRBJ1-2
ASSLSVDSSAADYGYT
>.|TRBV4-2|12|TRBJ2-1
ASSQMLAGDEQF
>few|TRBV5-6|10|TRBJ2-7
ASSWGGYEQY
>.|TRBV2|9|TRBJ1-1
ASTRDRQAF
>.|TRBV5-1|12|TRBJ1-2
ASSLRDSVYGYT
>.|TRBV6-1|12|TRBJ1-2
ASSTTGTGYGYT
>few|TRBV3-1|14|TRBJ1-2
ASSPKRTGVGYGYT
>.|TRBV5-1|16|.
ASSFGAVAGPHSYEQY
>.|TRBV7-8|13|TRBJ2-3
ASSSVAGGHRYAY
>few|TRBV29-1|11|TRBJ1-4
SGLETGAEKLF
>.|TRBV28|12|TRBJ2-3
ASSLGLGRDTQY
>.|TRBV2|14|TRBJ2-4
ASSGLAGATGWEQY
>.|TRBV6-1|12|TRBJ2-7
ASRALDDAGTQY
>.|TRBV29-1|9|TRBJ2-5
SGDRAETQY
>.|TRBV5-1|15|TRBJ2-1
ASSLGLAFTSYNEQF
>few|TRBV5-1|17|TRBJ2-6
ASSYWTSGRSPGANVLT
>few|TRBV10-3|13|TRBJ2-6
AISDRGSGANVLT
>few|TRBV10-3|12|TRBJ2-5
AIKAGGSQETQY
>.|TRBV30|11|TRBJ2-3
AWSKQDTDTQY
>.|TRBV5-1|14|TRBJ2-1
ASSLGLAGVLGERF
>.|TRBV20-1|12|TRBJ2-7
SAQTSGTSYEQY
>.|TRBV14|14|TRBJ2-3
ASSPLTSGPTDTQY
>.|TRBV12-3/TRBV12-4|14|TRBJ2-1
ASRTSSSGSSFEQF
>many|TRBV20-1|9|TRBJ1-1
SAAGDTEAF
>.|TRBV2|12|TRBJ1-2
ASSGTGKTYGYT
>.|TRBV28|13|TRBJ1-6
ASSTPEVARPPLH